Following are 21 T cell receptor beta chains from one sample sequenced in a study of T cells in Graves' hyperthyroidism and ophthalmopathy. Amplification yielded TCR beta CDR3 regions, with RNA transcripts as the source. With the HTBI primer set, the TCR CDR3 went through a first round of RT-PCR. TCRdb processed the multiplex PCR reads anew with MiXCR; each CDR3 protein has one entry. The sample contains 500,000 to 800,000 distinct CDR3 sequences, 14% of which appear only once. Sequencing was performed on blood. These receptor sequences come from a woman aged 45-65 years with Graves' ophthalmopathy.

In this sample, this clonotype turned up a few times. The chain links TRBV27 to TRBJ2-7, with a possible D match to TRBD2 (6 bases). CDR3 length equals 14 residues. V dropped 5 bases and J dropped 8 bases, with 19 bases sitting between them. The V gene's germline CDR1 is MNHEY and CDR2 SMNVEV (reference sequence). CDR3 nucleotides: TGTGCCAGCAGTCCCCCGGGACTTCTGTACAAGCAGTACTTC. This gives the protein CASSPPGLLYKQYF.

This clonotype was observed many times. The V and J genes are TRBV5-1 and TRBJ2-3, with 7 bases matching TRBD2. This CDR3 comprises 15 residues. The germline V gene has CDR1 SGHRS and CDR2 YFSETQ. V shed 5 bases, J shed 2 bases, and the junction held 8 bases outside the gene matches. CDR3 in amino acids: CASRSGLTDTDTQYF. The CDR3 coding sequence is TGCGCCAGCAGATCGGGACTAACAGACACAGATACGCAGTATTTT.

This rearrangement joins TRBV2 to TRBJ2-1; a weak D match, TRBD2 (5 bases). V shed 7 bases and J shed 9 bases, with 16 bases lying between them. Germline assignment: CDR1 SNHLY and CDR2 FYNNEI. CDR3 length: 13 residues. CDR3 loop: CASKVDFNLEQFF. Here the CDR3 DNA reads TGTGCCAGCAAAGTGGACTTTAATCTTGAGCAGTTCTTC.

This clonotype was counted ten times or more. The junction differs from germline at one of its ends, possibly a read error. This sequence joins TRBV12-3 or TRBV12-4 and TRBJ2-7, with D uncertain. This CDR3 region has 11 residues. CDR3: CASSLGHEQYF. As DNA, the CDR3 is TGTGCCAGCAGCTTAGGGCACGAGCAGTACTTC.

This chain links TRBV10-3 with TRBJ2-7, with D maybe TRBD1 (6 bases). Trimming removed 6 bases at V and 0 bases at J, with 15 bases between. Germline V gene sequence: CDR1 ENHRY, CDR2 SYGVKD. The CDR3 contains 15 residues. DNA of the CDR3: TGTGCCATCAGCGTGACAGGTAAAAGCTCCTACGAGCAGTACTTC. Its protein product is CAISVTGKSSYEQYF.

The chain links TRBV20-1 to TRBJ2-1; TRBD1 agrees at 7 bases. V gave up 5 bases and J gave up 15 bases; unmatched junction bases: 16. The CDR3 sequence is 13 residues long. The germline V gene has CDR1 DFQATT and CDR2 SNEGSKA (reference sequence). CDR3 sequence: CSAHLSGTAFSFF. The CDR3 bases are TGCAGTGCTCATCTATCCGGGACAGCTTTTTCGTTCTTC.

This clonotype was observed a handful of times. The rearrangement uses TRBV19 and TRBJ1-1; 9 nucleotides match TRBD1. The CDR3 is made up of 15 amino acids. V lost 9 bases and J lost 6; bases outside the gene matches: 14. The germline V gene encodes CDR1 LNHDA and CDR2 SQIVND (reference sequence). The CDR3 loop reads CASRTPGQGRAEAFF. The CDR3 nucleotides read TGTGCCAGCCGTACCCCGGGACAGGGACGAGCTGAAGCTTTCTTT. Drawing the rest from reference TRBV19 and TRBJ1-1, the complete variable domain is DGGITQSPKYLFRKEGQNVTLSCEQNLNHDAMYWYRQDPGQGLRLIYYSQIVNDFQKGDIAEGYSVSREKKESFPLTVTSAQKNPTAFYLCASRTPGQGRAEAFFGQGTRLTVV.

This clonotype has ten or more counts. The chain links TRBV5-1 to TRBJ2-2, with D tentatively TRBD1 or TRBD2 (7 bases each). V lost 4 bases to trimming and J lost 6 bases, with 16 bases between them. The CDR3 consists of 15 residues. Germline V gene sequence: CDR1 SGHRS, CDR2 YFSETQ. The CDR3 DNA follows: TGCGCCAGCAGCCAAACCCAGGGGGGGTCCGGGGAGCTGTTTTTT. Its protein product is CASSQTQGGSGELFF.

As regards this clonotype: One base away lies a much larger clone, so this may be a sequencing read error. This chain uses TRBV20-1 with TRBJ2-1; D is unclear. Germline CDR1 reads DFQATT; CDR2 reads SNEGSKA (reference sequence). The CDR3 is 11 residues long. The CDR3 loop is CGAGTYNEQFF. CDR3 DNA sequence: TGCGGTGCTGGGACCTACAATGAGCAGTTCTTC.

This sequence joins TRBV9 and TRBJ1-5; TRBD1 might be the D (5 bases). Germline CDR1 is SGDLS and CDR2 is YYNGEE. The CDR3 is 14 residues long. With 0 bases removed from V and 6 bases from J, the gap between germline ends came to 10 bases. The CDR3 here is CASSVAGGGQPQHF. The CDR3 DNA is TGTGCCAGCAGCGTAGCGGGCGGGGGTCAGCCCCAGCATTTT.

This clonotype was recorded many times. This chain uses TRBV7-9 with TRBJ2-1; D is unclear. The germline V gene encodes CDR1 SEHNR and CDR2 FQNEAQ (reference sequence). Between the trimmed V and J ends, which lost 5 bases and 5 bases, there was a span of 7 bases. The CDR3 has 12 amino acids. CDR3 in amino acids: CASSPIDNEQFF. Here the CDR3 DNA reads TGTGCCAGCAGCCCGATAGACAATGAGCAGTTCTTC.

Ten or more counts support this clonotype. The rearrangement links TRBV12-3 or TRBV12-4 to TRBJ1-1; TRBD1 aligns across 7 bases. Germline trimming cut 5 bases from V and 1 base from J; bases unmatched to any gene: 4. This CDR3 spans 14 amino acids. The CDR3 DNA follows: TGTGCCAGCAGTACGGACAGGCAGAACACTGAAGCTTTCTTT. It yields the protein CASSTDRQNTEAFF.

A few counts support this clonotype. V and J are TRBV12-3 or TRBV12-4 and TRBJ2-3, with D possibly called TRBD1 or TRBD2 (6 bases each). The CDR3 has 13 residues. Trimming shortened V by 6 bases and J by 6 bases, and 13 bases separated the two germline ends. The CDR3 loop reads CASSWQGRDTQYF. CDR3 nucleotide sequence: TGTGCCAGCAGCTGGCAGGGGAGGGATACGCAGTATTTT.

This clonotype was counted many times. The V call is TRBV28, the J call TRBJ2-1; the D gene is possibly TRBD1 (5 bases). V lost 8 bases and J 4 bases, leaving 9 bases between the germline ends. CDR3 length equals 12 residues. Germline CDR1 reads MDHEN; CDR2 reads SYDVKM. The CDR3 protein is CASLDIYNEQFF. The DNA of the CDR3 is TGTGCCAGCTTGGACATTTACAATGAGCAGTTCTTC.

This clonotype has a handful of counts. The chain is built from TRBV9 and TRBJ1-1, with 9 bases aligning to TRBD1. J was trimmed by 1 base and V by 0 bases; bases with no gene match: 4. The germline CDR1 and CDR2 sequences are SGDLS and YYNGEE. The CDR3 has 16 residues. CDR3 sequence reads: CASSVDPTGGNTEAFF. The CDR3 DNA reads TGTGCCAGCAGCGTAGACCCGACAGGGGGGAACACTGAAGCTTTCTTT.

This clonotype came up many times. The chain recombines TRBV7-9 with TRBJ2-7; a weak D match, TRBD2 (6 bases). The CDR3 contains 15 residues. V lost 5 bases to trimming and J lost 3 bases, with 17 bases between them. Germline V gene lookup returns CDR1 SEHNR and CDR2 FQNEAQ (reference sequence). CDR3 DNA: TGTGCCAGCAGCCCGCCCCTCGGGACTGACTACGAGCAGTACTTC. Protein: CASSPPLGTDYEQYF. Together with reference TRBV7-9 and TRBJ2-7, the CDR3 gives the full variable domain: DTGVSQNPRHKITKRGQNVTFRCDPISEHNRLYWYRQTLGQGPEFLTYFQNEAQLEKSRLLSDRFSAERPKGSFSTLEIQRTEQGDSAMYLCASSPPLGTDYEQYFGPGTRLTVT.

This clonotype was seen at least ten times. The V gene is TRBV5-1, the J gene TRBJ2-1; D is undetermined. Per germline, CDR1 SGHRS and CDR2 YFSETQ. This CDR3 is built from 13 residues. Trimming took off 6 bases at V and 5 bases at J, with 12 bases between the two ends. CDR3 sequence reads: CASMLGQNNEQFF. As DNA, the CDR3 is TGCGCCAGCATGCTCGGCCAAAACAATGAGCAGTTCTTC.

This clonotype was seen many times. The V gene is TRBV7-9, the J gene TRBJ1-2; 10 bases map to TRBD1. CDR3 length: 15 amino acids. Germline V gene sequence: CDR1 SEHNR, CDR2 FQNEAQ (reference sequence). Germline trimming cut 5 bases from V and 2 bases from J; bases unmatched to any gene: 5. The CDR3 sequence is CASSRGQGSNYGYTF. The CDR3 bases are TGTGCCAGCAGCCGGGGACAGGGGTCAAACTATGGCTACACCTTC.

This clonotype was observed at least ten times. The chain carries TRBV28 and TRBJ2-2; D assignment may be TRBD1 or TRBD2 (5 bases each). V was clipped by 10 bases and J by 10 bases, with 16 bases between them. CDR3 size: 12 residues. Germline loops: CDR1 MDHEN, CDR2 SYDVKM. The CDR3 DNA is TGTGCCACCAGGGACGGGGATGCGGAGCTGTTTTTT. Its translation: CATRDGDAELFF.

This clonotype was found many times. J is TRBJ2-7 and V is TRBV29-1, with D perhaps matching TRBD1 or TRBD2 (5 bases each). Trimming took 4 bases from V and 2 from J, leaving 9 bases between them. Germline assignment: CDR1 SQVTM and CDR2 ANQGSEA. This CDR3 is built from 12 residues. CDR3 protein: CSVGWGTYEQYF. CDR3 nucleotide sequence: TGCAGCGTTGGATGGGGGACCTACGAGCAGTACTTC.

This clonotype was picked up many times. This sequence joins TRBV5-1 and TRBJ2-3; D may correspond to TRBD1 or TRBD2 (5 bases each). The germline V and J ends were trimmed by 4 bases and 1 base, with 13 bases remaining between them. Germline loops: CDR1 SGHRS, CDR2 YFSETQ. This CDR3 comprises 15 residues. CDR3 coding DNA: TGCGCCAGCAGCGTTGGGACGGTTGGCACAGATACGCAGTATTTT. Its protein product is CASSVGTVGTDTQYF.